The clone carrying this T cell receptor beta chain was counted between two and nine times. Its antigen is unknown. V was trimmed by 6 bases and J by 8 bases, leaving 13 bases between them. Per germline, CDR1 ENHRY and CDR2 SYGVKD. The CDR3 consists of 13 residues. Reverse transcribing all isolated RNA meant expressed TCRB transcripts were sequenced. Method: immunoSEQ multiplex PCR; TCRdb's copy keeps in-frame clones and lacks some. This table has about 47,000 clones, approximately 40% appearing once. This record belongs to a study of beta chain features in type 1 diabetes. Study-level findings and limits: There was a moderate but significant shortening of TCRB CDR3s in all four CD4+ subsets of Type 1 diabetes patients.

The source of this sequence is a man younger than 40 with type 1 diabetes. The specimen was stem cell memory CD4+ T cells from blood. The chain is built from TRBV10-3 and TRBJ1-4, with D hard to call. CDR3 nucleotides: TGTGCCATCAGGGCCGTACAGACGGAAAAACTGTTTTTT. Encoded protein: CAIRAVQTEKLFF.